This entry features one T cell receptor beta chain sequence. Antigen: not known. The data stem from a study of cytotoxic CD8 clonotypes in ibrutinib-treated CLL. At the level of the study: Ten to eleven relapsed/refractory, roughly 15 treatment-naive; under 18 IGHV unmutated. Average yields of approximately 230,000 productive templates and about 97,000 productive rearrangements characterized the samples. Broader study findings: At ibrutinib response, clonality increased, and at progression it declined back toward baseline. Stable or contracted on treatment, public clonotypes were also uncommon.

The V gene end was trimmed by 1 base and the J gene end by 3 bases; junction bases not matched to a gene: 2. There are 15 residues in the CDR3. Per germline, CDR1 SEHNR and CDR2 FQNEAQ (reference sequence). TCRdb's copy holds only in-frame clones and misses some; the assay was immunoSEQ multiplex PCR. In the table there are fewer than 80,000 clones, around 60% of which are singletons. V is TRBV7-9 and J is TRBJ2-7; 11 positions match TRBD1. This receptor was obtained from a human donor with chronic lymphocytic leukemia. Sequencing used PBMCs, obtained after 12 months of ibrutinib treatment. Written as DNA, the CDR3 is TGTGCCAGCAGCTTAGTGGGACAGGGGGTCTACGAGCAGTACTTC. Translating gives CASSLVGQGVYEQYF.